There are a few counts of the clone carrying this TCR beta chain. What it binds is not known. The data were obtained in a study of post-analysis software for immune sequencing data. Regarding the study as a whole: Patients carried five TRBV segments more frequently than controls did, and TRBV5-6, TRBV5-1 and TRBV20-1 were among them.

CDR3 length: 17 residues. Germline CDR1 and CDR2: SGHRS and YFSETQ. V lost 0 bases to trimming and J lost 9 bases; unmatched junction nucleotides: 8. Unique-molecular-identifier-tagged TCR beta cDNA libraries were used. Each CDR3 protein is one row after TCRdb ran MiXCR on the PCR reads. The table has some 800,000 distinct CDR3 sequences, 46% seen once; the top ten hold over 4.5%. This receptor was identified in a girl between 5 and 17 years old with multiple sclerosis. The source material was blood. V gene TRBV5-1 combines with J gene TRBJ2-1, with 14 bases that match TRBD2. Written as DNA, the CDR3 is TGCGCCAGCAGCTTGGCGACTAGCGGGAGGGCGCTGGGTGAGCAGTTCTTC. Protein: CASSLATSGRALGEQFF.